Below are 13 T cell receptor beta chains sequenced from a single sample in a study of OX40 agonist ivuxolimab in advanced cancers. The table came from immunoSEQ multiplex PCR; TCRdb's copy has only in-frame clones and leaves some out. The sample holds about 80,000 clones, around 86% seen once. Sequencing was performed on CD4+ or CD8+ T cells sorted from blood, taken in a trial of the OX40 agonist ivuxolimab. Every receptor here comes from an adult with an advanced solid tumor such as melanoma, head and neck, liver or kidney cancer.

As DNA, the CDR3 is TGTGCCAGCAGTTTAGGGACTAGCGGGGGGGCGTCAGATACGCAGTATTTT. Translation: CASSLGTSGGASDTQYF. J is TRBJ2-3 and V is TRBV2; TRBD2 agrees at 16 bases. This CDR3 has 17 residues. J lost 4 bases, V lost 5 bases, and 6 bases had no gene match. CDR1 is SNHLY and CDR2 is FYNNEI in the germline V gene.

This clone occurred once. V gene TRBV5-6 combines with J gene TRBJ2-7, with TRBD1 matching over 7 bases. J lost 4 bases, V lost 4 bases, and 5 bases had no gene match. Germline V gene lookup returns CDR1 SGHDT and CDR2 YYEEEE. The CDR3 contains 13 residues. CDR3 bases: TGTGCCAGCAGCATATACAGGGGTTACGAGCAGTACTTC. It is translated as CASSIYRGYEQYF.

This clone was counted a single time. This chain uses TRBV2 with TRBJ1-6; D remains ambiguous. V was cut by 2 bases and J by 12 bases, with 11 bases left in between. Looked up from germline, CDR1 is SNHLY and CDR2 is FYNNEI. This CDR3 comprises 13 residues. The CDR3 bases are TGTGCCAGCAGTGAAACGACGAAGGGACCCCTCCACTTT. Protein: CASSETTKGPLHF.

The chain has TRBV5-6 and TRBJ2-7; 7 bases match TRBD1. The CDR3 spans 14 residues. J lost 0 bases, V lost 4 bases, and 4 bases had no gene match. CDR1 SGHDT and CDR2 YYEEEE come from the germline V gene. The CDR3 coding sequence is TGTGCCAGCAGCCGAGGGGGCGCCTCCTACGAGCAGTACTTC. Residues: CASSRGGASYEQYF.

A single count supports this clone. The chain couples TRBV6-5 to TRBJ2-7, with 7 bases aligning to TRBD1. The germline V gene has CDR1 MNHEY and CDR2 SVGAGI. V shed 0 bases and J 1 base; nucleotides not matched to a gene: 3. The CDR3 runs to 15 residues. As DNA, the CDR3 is TGTGCCAGCAGTTACTCCACAGGGGTGTCCTACGAGCAGTACTTC. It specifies CASSYSTGVSYEQYF.

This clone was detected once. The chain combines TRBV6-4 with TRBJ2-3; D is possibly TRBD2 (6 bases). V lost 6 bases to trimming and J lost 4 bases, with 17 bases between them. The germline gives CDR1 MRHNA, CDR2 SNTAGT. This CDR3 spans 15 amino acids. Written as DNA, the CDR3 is TGTGCCAGCAGCTCCGGACTGGGGGGACCAGATACGCAGTATTTT. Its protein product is CASSSGLGGPDTQYF.

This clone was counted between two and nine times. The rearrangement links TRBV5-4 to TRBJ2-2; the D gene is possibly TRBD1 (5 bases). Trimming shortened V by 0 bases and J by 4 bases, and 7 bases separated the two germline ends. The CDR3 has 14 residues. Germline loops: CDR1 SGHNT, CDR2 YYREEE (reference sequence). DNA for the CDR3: TGTGCCAGCAGCTTGGAGACAGTCACCGGGGAGCTGTTTTTT. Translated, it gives CASSLETVTGELFF. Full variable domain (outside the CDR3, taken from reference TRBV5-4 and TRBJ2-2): ETGVTQSPTHLIKTRGQQVTLRCSSQSGHNTVSWYQQALGQGPQFIFQYYREEENGRGNFPPRFSGLQFPNYSSELNVNALELDDSALYLCASSLETVTGELFFGEGSRLTVL.

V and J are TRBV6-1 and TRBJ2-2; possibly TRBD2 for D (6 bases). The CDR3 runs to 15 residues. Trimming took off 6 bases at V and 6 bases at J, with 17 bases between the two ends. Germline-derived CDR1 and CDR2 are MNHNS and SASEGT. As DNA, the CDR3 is TGTGCCAGCAGGAAGGGAGGTGGGGACCCCGGGGAGCTGTTTTTT. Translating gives CASRKGGGDPGELFF.

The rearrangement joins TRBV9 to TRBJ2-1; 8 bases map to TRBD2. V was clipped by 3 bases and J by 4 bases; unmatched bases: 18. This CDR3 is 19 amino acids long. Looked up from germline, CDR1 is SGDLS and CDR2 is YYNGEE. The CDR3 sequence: CASSAPGVGSGAGYNEQFF. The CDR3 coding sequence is TGTGCCAGCAGCGCCCCCGGAGTTGGTAGCGGGGCGGGATACAATGAGCAGTTCTTC.

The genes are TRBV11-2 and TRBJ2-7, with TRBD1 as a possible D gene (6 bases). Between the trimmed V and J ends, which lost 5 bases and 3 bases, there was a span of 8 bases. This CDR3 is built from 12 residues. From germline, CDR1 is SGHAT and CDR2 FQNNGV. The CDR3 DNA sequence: TGTGCCAGCAGCAGACAGGACTACGAGCAGTACTTC. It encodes CASSRQDYEQYF.

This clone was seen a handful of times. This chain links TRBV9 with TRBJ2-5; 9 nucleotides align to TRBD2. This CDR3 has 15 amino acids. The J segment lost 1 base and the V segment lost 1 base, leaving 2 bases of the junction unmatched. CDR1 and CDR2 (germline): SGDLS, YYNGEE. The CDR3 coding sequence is TGTGCCAGCAGCGTAAATAGCGGGAGCCAAGAGACCCAGTACTTC. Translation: CASSVNSGSQETQYF.

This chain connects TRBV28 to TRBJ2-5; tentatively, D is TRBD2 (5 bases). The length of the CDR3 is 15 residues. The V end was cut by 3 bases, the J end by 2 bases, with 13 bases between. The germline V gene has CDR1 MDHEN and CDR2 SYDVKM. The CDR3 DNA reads TGTGCCAGCAGTTTGGGCGGGTTGGCTCAAGAGACCCAGTACTTC. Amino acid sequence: CASSLGGLAQETQYF. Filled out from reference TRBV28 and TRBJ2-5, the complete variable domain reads DVKVTQSSRYLVKRTGEKVFLECVQDMDHENMFWYRQDPGLGLRLIYFSYDVKMKEKGDIPEGYSVSREKKERFSLILESASTNQTSMYLCASSLGGLAQETQYFGPGTRLLVL.

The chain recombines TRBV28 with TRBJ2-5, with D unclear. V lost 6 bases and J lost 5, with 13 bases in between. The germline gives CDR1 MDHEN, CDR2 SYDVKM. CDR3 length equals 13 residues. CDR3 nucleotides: TGTGCCAGCAGGCCGACCCGGTGGGAGACCCAGTACTTC. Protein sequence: CASRPTRWETQYF. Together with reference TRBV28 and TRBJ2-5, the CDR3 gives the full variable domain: DVKVTQSSRYLVKRTGEKVFLECVQDMDHENMFWYRQDPGLGLRLIYFSYDVKMKEKGDIPEGYSVSREKKERFSLILESASTNQTSMYLCASRPTRWETQYFGPGTRLLVL.